This T cell receptor (beta chain) was obtained from a study of shared clonotypes between healthy human individuals. Overall study: Donors consisted of a couple of women and three men between 18 and 49.

Some clones are missing from TCRdb's copy, which holds only in-frame ones; the method was immunoSEQ multiplex PCR. The sample contains under 1 million clones, approximately 97% of which appear only once. Naive CD8 cells lacked CD45RO and underwent positive selection for CCR7, leaving out terminally differentiated effector memory CD45RA+ cells. Healthy and HIV-negative, the adult donors had no recent acute infections or vaccinations. Germline V CDR1 and CDR2: LGHNA, YSLEER. The CDR3 runs to 16 residues. The V end was cut by 0 bases, the J end by 2 bases, with 13 bases between. The TCR comes from a man younger than 40 in good health. The chain joins TRBV4-3 to TRBJ1-2; D is possibly TRBD1 (6 bases). Material for sequencing was naive CD8+ T cells sorted from blood. The CDR3 nucleotides are TGCGCCAGCAGCCAAGATCGAATCGGGGGCAACTATGGCTACACCTTC. This translates into CASSQDRIGGNYGYTF.